The 30 T cell receptor beta chains below come from one sample, sequenced in a study of post-analysis software for immune sequencing data. Each TCR beta cDNA library carried unique molecular identifiers. TCRdb reprocessed the PCR reads via MiXCR and lists one record per CDR3 protein. The sample gives hundreds of thousands of distinct CDR3 sequences, 55% to 60% of which show up once; about 11% is in the top ten. Study-wide points: Included in a set of several TRBV segments more frequent in patients than controls were TRBV5-6, TRBV5-1 and TRBV20-1.

Their antigens remain unidentified. The sequenced sample was blood. The receptors stem from a girl aged 2 to 9 with multiple sclerosis.

The rearrangement links TRBV12-5 to TRBJ2-7, with D perhaps being TRBD1 or TRBD2 (5 bases each). The germline V gene encodes CDR1 LGHNT and CDR2 FRNRAP. Trimming pared 1 base from V and 2 bases from J, leaving 15 bases between. The CDR3 sequence is 16 residues long. CDR3 DNA: TGTGCTAGTGGTTTGGCGACCGGGACCGGGGCCTACGAGCAGTACTTC. Amino acids: CASGLATGTGAYEQYF.

This clonotype has only a few counts. The V call is TRBV7-9, the J call TRBJ2-1; unclear D gene. The CDR3 runs 13 residues. Germline assignment: CDR1 SEHNR and CDR2 FQNEAQ (reference sequence). Trimming took off 2 bases at V and 4 bases at J, with 6 bases between the two ends. The CDR3 region is CASSLKQYNEQFF. Written as DNA, the CDR3 is TGTGCCAGCAGCTTAAAGCAGTACAATGAGCAGTTCTTC. Full variable domain (remainder filled in from reference TRBV7-9 and TRBJ2-1): DTGVSQNPRHKITKRGQNVTFRCDPISEHNRLYWYRQTLGQGPEFLTYFQNEAQLEKSRLLSDRFSAERPKGSFSTLEIQRTEQGDSAMYLCASSLKQYNEQFFGPGTRLTVL.

This clonotype was recorded once. The V call is TRBV7-6, the J call TRBJ1-1; possibly TRBD1 for D (6 bases). Per the germline V gene, CDR1 is SGHVS and CDR2 is FNYEAQ. The V gene lost 2 bases and the J gene lost 7 bases, with 14 bases spanning the gap. The CDR3 is 14 amino acids. CDR3 protein: CASSLQGRLGEAFF. CDR3 DNA sequence: TGTGCCAGCAGCTTACAGGGGAGGTTAGGTGAAGCTTTCTTT.

This clonotype has a single count. The V call is TRBV27, the J call TRBJ1-2, with 8 bases matching TRBD1. V trimming: 8 bases; J trimming: 3 bases; junction bases outside the gene matches: 8. In germline, CDR1 is MNHEY, CDR2 SMNVEV (reference sequence). The CDR3 extends over 14 amino acids. In DNA, the CDR3 is TGTGCCAGCGGAAGACAGGGGAGAGACTATGGCTACACCTTC. Its protein product is CASGRQGRDYGYTF.

The V and J genes are TRBV7-8 and TRBJ2-1, with a weak D call TRBD2 (6 bases). This CDR3 is 18 amino acids long. Germline V lookup: CDR1 SGHVS, CDR2 FQNEAQ. V lost 3 bases, J lost 3 bases, and 21 bases lay in between. The CDR3: CASSLFDLTGAYYNEQFF. The CDR3 bases are TGTGCCAGCAGCTTGTTTGACCTAACGGGAGCCTACTACAATGAGCAGTTCTTC.

Only a few counts were recorded for this clonotype. The rearrangement joins TRBV15 to TRBJ2-7; 7 nucleotides line up with TRBD1. The CDR3 is 14 residues long. CDR1 LNHNV and CDR2 YYDKDF come from the germline V gene (reference sequence). V was pared by 5 bases and J by 2 bases, with 6 bases of the junction left unmatched. The CDR3 loop reads CATSYRQGPYEQYF. The CDR3 nucleotides read TGTGCCACCAGCTATAGACAGGGACCCTACGAGCAGTACTTC.

The chain employs TRBV10-3 and TRBJ2-5; 9 bases are shared with TRBD1. Germline CDR1 is ENHRY and CDR2 is SYGVKD. The J segment lost 4 bases and the V segment lost 6 bases, leaving 12 bases of the junction unmatched. The CDR3 consists of 16 residues. The CDR3 is CAISDDRDREGETQYF. For the CDR3, the DNA is TGTGCCATCAGCGACGACCGGGACAGGGAGGGAGAGACCCAGTACTTC.

The rearrangement links TRBV12-3 or TRBV12-4 to TRBJ1-5, with D perhaps matching TRBD1 (5 bases). Trimming took 3 bases from V and 3 from J, leaving 12 bases between them. The CDR3 loop spans 15 amino acids. The CDR3 DNA sequence: TGTGCCAGCAGTTTCTTGCAGGGAACCAATCAGCCCCAGCATTTT. Amino acids: CASSFLQGTNQPQHF.

This rearrangement joins TRBV7-9 to TRBJ2-1; the D gene is possibly TRBD1 (6 bases). Germline loops: CDR1 SEHNR, CDR2 FQNEAQ (reference sequence). The germline V and J ends were trimmed by 3 bases and 8 bases, with 11 bases remaining between them. The CDR3 extends over 13 amino acids. This chain's CDR3 is CASSFGAGDEQFF. CDR3 bases: TGTGCCAGCAGCTTTGGGGCAGGGGATGAGCAGTTCTTC.

Turning to this clonotype: An end of the junction does not agree with germline; a read error may underlie this. V usage is TRBV6-6 and J usage is TRBJ2-7; D possibly corresponds to TRBD1 (5 bases). CDR1 is MNHNY, CDR2 SVGAGI, per germline (reference sequence). CDR3 length: 15 residues. CDR3 in DNA: TGTGCCAGCAGGTCAGGACAAGAAGGGTCCTCCGAGCAGTACTTC. Translating it yields CASRSGQEGSSEQYF.

The chain links TRBV7-2 to TRBJ2-7, with TRBD1 matching 7 bases. V dropped 5 bases and J dropped 1; count of bases not matched to a gene: 8. The CDR3 consists of 15 residues. Germline assignment: CDR1 SGHTA and CDR2 FQGNSA. The CDR3 nucleotides read TGTGCCAGCAGCCCAAGACAGGGAACTTCCTACGAGCAGTACTTC. Translating it yields CASSPRQGTSYEQYF.

A single count supports this clonotype. Without the conserved terminal phenylalanine or tryptophan, this CDR3 likely stems from a read error. The rearrangement uses TRBV20-1 and TRBJ2-3; 9 bases map to TRBD2. This CDR3 contains 16 residues. Trimming cost V 0 bases and J 4 bases; bases outside gene matches: 8. Looked up from germline, CDR1 is DFQATT and CDR2 is SNEGSKA (reference sequence). The CDR3 is CSARDTGGGAPDTQYL. CDR3 DNA sequence: TGCAGTGCTAGAGATACCGGCGGGGGGGCACCAGATACGCAGTATTTG.

The rearrangement joins TRBV13 to TRBJ2-1; either TRBD1 or TRBD2 may supply D (5 bases each). V lost 5 bases and J lost 8, with 19 bases in between. Germline CDR1 and CDR2: PRHDT and FYEKMQ (reference sequence). CDR3 size: 15 residues. CDR3 DNA: TGTGCCAGCAGCCAGACCGGGGCCCGGCGCCATGAGCAGTTCTTC. The encoded protein is CASSQTGARRHEQFF.

The chain uses TRBV6-5 and TRBJ2-7, with D hard to call. Germline V lookup: CDR1 MNHEY, CDR2 SVGAGI. The V gene lost 3 bases and the J gene lost 6 bases, with 9 bases spanning the gap. The CDR3 consists of 12 residues. The CDR3 sequence is CASSYPPSEQYF. CDR3 DNA sequence: TGTGCCAGCAGTTATCCCCCATCCGAGCAGTACTTC.

The chain couples TRBV12-3 or TRBV12-4 to TRBJ2-7, with D perhaps TRBD1 or TRBD2 (7 bases each). Trimming removed 3 bases at V and 2 bases at J, with 17 bases between. The CDR3 runs 16 residues. Written as DNA, the CDR3 is TGTGCCAGCAGTTTTAAGCGGGACAGAAGGACCTACGAGCAGTACTTC. It specifies CASSFKRDRRTYEQYF.

The chain uses TRBV2 and TRBJ2-7, with TRBD1 as a possible D gene (7 bases). Germline V gene sequence: CDR1 SNHLY, CDR2 FYNNEI. This CDR3 comprises 17 residues. The V and J ends lost 6 bases and 0 bases respectively, with 21 bases between them. CDR3 protein: CASRPDRAGGPSYEQYF. The DNA for the CDR3 is TGTGCCAGCAGACCCGACAGGGCAGGGGGGCCCTCCTACGAGCAGTACTTC.

This chain connects TRBV5-1 to TRBJ1-6, with TRBD1 matching over 9 bases. The V segment lost 3 bases and the J segment 1 base; nucleotides outside the gene matches: 8. The CDR3 runs 18 residues. CDR1 and CDR2 from the germline V gene are SGHRS and YFSETQ. The CDR3 here is CASSSKEDRGSYNSPLHF. CDR3 in DNA: TGCGCCAGCAGCTCAAAAGAAGACAGGGGGTCCTATAATTCACCCCTCCACTTT.

In this sample, this clonotype turned up a few times. V and J are TRBV11-3 and TRBJ2-2; D could derive from TRBD1 or TRBD2 (6 bases each). Looked up from germline, CDR1 is SGHNT and CDR2 is YENEEA. This CDR3 has 13 amino acids. Trimming removed 5 bases at V and 4 bases at J, with 8 bases between. The CDR3 DNA reads TGTGCCAGCAGCGGGGGGCCCACCGGGGAGCTGTTTTTT. This encodes CASSGGPTGELFF.

The V call is TRBV12-3 or TRBV12-4, the J call TRBJ2-7; TRBD1 is a possible D gene (6 bases). This CDR3 contains 14 residues. V dropped 6 bases and J dropped 4 bases, with 16 bases sitting between them. CDR3 sequence (DNA): TGTGCCAGCAGCATGGACAGACTGTTTTACGAGCAGTACTTC. Translated: CASSMDRLFYEQYF.

The rearrangement links TRBV5-1 to TRBJ2-4; TRBD1 or TRBD2 may be the D gene (5 bases each). The J call may be incorrect, as the DNA end agrees better with TRBJ2-7. This CDR3 contains 14 residues. Germline CDR1 reads SGHRS; CDR2 reads YFSETQ. The CDR3 region is CASSGSGTVYEQYF. The CDR3 region has the DNA TGCGCCAGCAGCGGATCCGGGACGGTCTACGAGCAGTACTTC.

The rearrangement uses TRBV11-2 and TRBJ2-1; TRBD2 agrees at 8 bases. CDR3 length: 15 amino acids. The ends lost 6 bases at V and 5 bases at J; junction bases unmatched: 9. Germline loops: CDR1 SGHAT, CDR2 FQNNGV. CDR3 amino acids: CASRALAGIHNEQFF. The CDR3 nucleotides are TGTGCCAGCAGGGCTCTAGCGGGTATTCACAATGAGCAGTTCTTC.

The J gene is TRBJ2-4, the V gene TRBV11-2; 8 bases are shared with TRBD1. There are 19 residues in the CDR3. Germline V gene data show CDR1 as SGHAT and CDR2 as FQNNGV. V trimming: 0 bases; J trimming: 1 base; junction bases outside the gene matches: 11. The CDR3 is CASSLDEAGGNLAKNIQYF. CDR3 DNA sequence: TGTGCCAGCAGCTTAGATGAAGCAGGGGGCAATTTGGCCAAAAACATTCAGTACTTC.

The chain carries TRBV11-2 and TRBJ2-1, with TRBD1 identical over 8 bases. CDR1 is SGHAT and CDR2 is FQNNGV in the germline V gene. With 3 bases clipped from V and 10 bases from J, the junction kept 5 bases outside the gene matches. The CDR3 extends over 13 amino acids. CDR3 loop: CASSFQGASEQFF. The CDR3 bases are TGTGCCAGCAGCTTTCAGGGGGCCAGCGAGCAGTTCTTC.

V usage is TRBV10-3 and J usage is TRBJ1-2, with D possibly being TRBD1 (6 bases). The V and J ends lost 5 bases and 3 bases respectively, with 10 bases between them. This CDR3 contains 13 residues. The germline gives CDR1 ENHRY, CDR2 SYGVKD. This chain's CDR3 is CAISSEGDYGYTF. In DNA form, the CDR3 reads TGTGCCATCAGTTCGGAGGGGGACTATGGCTACACCTTC.

The J gene is TRBJ2-4, the V gene TRBV10-3; no definite D call. The J call is doubtful: the DNA matches TRBJ2-7 better. Germline loops: CDR1 ENHRY, CDR2 SYGVKD. The length of the CDR3 is 15 residues. CDR3 loop: CAISERSNAYYEQYF. The CDR3 DNA reads as TGTGCCATCAGTGAGAGGAGCAACGCCTACTACGAGCAGTACTTC.

The chain has TRBV12-3 or TRBV12-4 and TRBJ1-6; 10 nucleotides match TRBD1. J was trimmed by 9 bases and V by 4 bases; bases with no gene match: 3. This CDR3 has 14 residues. The CDR3 sequence: CASSYRDRGSPLHF. In DNA, the CDR3 is TGTGCCAGCAGTTACCGGGACAGGGGTTCACCCCTCCACTTT.

This clonotype has only one observation. The chain has TRBV15 and TRBJ2-3, with 10 positions matching TRBD2. Germline CDR1 and CDR2: LNHNV and YYDKDF (reference sequence). This CDR3 is 18 amino acids long. V lost 0 bases to trimming and J lost 5 bases; unmatched junction nucleotides: 11. The CDR3 spells CATSRDTLTSGREDTQYF. In DNA form, the CDR3 reads TGTGCCACCAGCAGAGATACCCTGACTAGCGGGCGAGAAGATACGCAGTATTTT.

This clonotype was seen only a few times. This chain connects TRBV20-1 to TRBJ2-1; D may be TRBD1 or TRBD2 (5 bases each). Per germline, CDR1 DFQATT and CDR2 SNEGSKA (reference sequence). V lost 2 bases to trimming and J lost 0 bases, with 17 bases between them. The CDR3 is made up of 17 amino acids. CDR3 amino acids: CSARTGRLENSYNEQFF. CDR3 DNA sequence: TGCAGTGCTAGAACGGGACGGTTGGAAAACTCCTACAATGAGCAGTTCTTC.

This chain links TRBV12-3 or TRBV12-4 with TRBJ2-1, with D maybe TRBD2 (6 bases). Trimming took 2 bases from V and 7 from J, leaving 15 bases between them. CDR3 length equals 15 residues. Here the CDR3 DNA reads TGTGCCAGCAGTTTATCGGCGGGGATAGGTAATGAGCAGTTCTTC. As protein: CASSLSAGIGNEQFF.

The table lists this clonotype with a few counts. This chain joins TRBV7-6 and TRBJ1-4; D possibly corresponds to TRBD1 (6 bases). Trimming removed 4 bases at V and 0 bases at J, with 9 bases between. Germline CDR1 and CDR2: SGHVS and FNYEAQ. The CDR3 covers 15 residues. Written as DNA, the CDR3 is TGTGCCAGCAGCTACGGACAGACAACTAATGAAAAACTGTTTTTT. Its protein product is CASSYGQTTNEKLFF. The variable domain in full, with the rest retrieved from reference TRBV7-6 and TRBJ1-4, is GAGVSQSPRYKVTKRGQDVALRCDPISGHVSLYWYRQALGQGPEFLTYFNYEAQQDKSGLPNDRFSAERPEGSISTLTIQRTEQRDSAMYRCASSYGQTTNEKLFFGSGTQLSVL.